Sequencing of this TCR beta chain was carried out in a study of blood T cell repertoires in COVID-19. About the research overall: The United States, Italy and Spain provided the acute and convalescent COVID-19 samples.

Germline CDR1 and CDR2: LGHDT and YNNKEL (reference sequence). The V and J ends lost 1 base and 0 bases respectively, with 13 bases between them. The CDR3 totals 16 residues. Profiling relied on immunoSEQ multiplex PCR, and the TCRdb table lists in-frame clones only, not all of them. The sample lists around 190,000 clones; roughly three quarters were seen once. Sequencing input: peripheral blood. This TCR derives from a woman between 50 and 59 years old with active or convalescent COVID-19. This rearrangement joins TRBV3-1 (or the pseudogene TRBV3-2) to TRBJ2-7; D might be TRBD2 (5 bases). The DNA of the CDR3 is TGTGCCAGCAGCCAAGGTGTGGGAGCCCTCTCCTACGAGCAGTACTTC. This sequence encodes CASSQGVGALSYEQYF.